This record covers a single TCR beta chain. There are a few counts of this clone. The clone's antigen remains unknown. Base qualities are not recorded, but no much larger clone differs from it by a single base. V drops 3 bases and J drops 4 bases, leaving 13 bases in between. From the cysteine up to the phenylalanine, the CDR3 has a length of 14 residues. Only CDR3 DNA remains: 42 bases, in frame from the first base. CDR1 and CDR2 were assigned from the germline V gene as SGHDT and YYEEEE. This sample was taken from a study of T cells in localized non-small cell lung cancer (TCRdb year 2020). Looking at the study overall: Comparing tumors with uninvolved tumor-adjacent lungs, the study looked at the T cell repertoires of fewer than 250 patients with early-stage NSCLC. The cohort comprised 236 treatment-naïve NSCLC patients with resected, localized lung tumors. Of the NSCLC patients, fewer than 150 were male and around 99 were female, and the mean age was approximately 66 years. The investigation overall reported the following: Because the study design was exploratory, TCR variables were selected using unadjusted p-values without false-discovery rate correction. Uninvolved tumor-adjacent lung showed the highest T cell clonality, higher than tumor, which suggests more focused antigenic responses in the uninvolved tumor-adjacent lung. Longer overall survival was associated with higher blood T cell density, whereas shorter survival was associated with higher adjacent-lung clonality. A median of around 50 of the top 100 tumor clones were detected in paired uninvolved adjacent lung, and about 29 of these tumor clones were also found among the top 100 clones of the paired uninvolved adjacent lung. Because multi-region sequencing of the tumors was not done, intratumor heterogeneity could not be ruled out.

At diagnosis, peripheral blood, uninvolved tumor-adjacent lung and tumor were collected and stored as a combination of fresh-frozen and FFPE material. For TCR repertoire profiling, blood samples were analyzed as peripheral blood mononuclear cells. The immunoSEQ Assay was used to sequence TCR beta CDR3 regions from DNA. In the paper's pipeline: T cell density was computed as TCR beta template counts normalized to usable DNA estimated by amplifying housekeeping genes. Richness was estimated with the preseqR package, extrapolating to 400,000 templates for PBMC samples and 120,000 templates for tissue samples. Clonality was defined as one minus Pielou's evenness. Tissue-enriched TCRs were identified by differential abundance testing using productive amino-acid clonotypes, minimum total count 5 and alpha 0.1. The Jaccard Index and the Morisita Overlap Index were used to measure how much the repertoires overlapped between compartments. TCR beta CDR3s were clustered by GLIPH together with public tetramer-defined viral CDR3s, and at least three viral sequences plus V-gene enrichment were required for viral motifs. In its TCRdb copy, this immuneACCESS table keeps in-frame sequences only and misses some clones. Where compared with another copy, unresolved V genes explain less than half of these, and the others have no known cause. The V and J calls and clone size come from that table; D and trimming were worked out from the DNA. A total of approximately 70,000 clones appear in this sample, roughly 90% of them only once. The ten biggest clones cover roughly 22% of the sample.

Sequencing was performed on peripheral blood, taken before any cancer treatment. The sequence is built from TRBV5-6 and TRBJ1-1, with the D gene call left open. The TCR originated in a male donor at least 60 years old with stage III squamous cell lung carcinoma. The CDR3 protein is CASSSQGSPTEAFF. The nucleotide sequence is given as TGTGCCAGCAGCTCTCAAGGGTCTCCCACTGAAGCTTTCTTT.